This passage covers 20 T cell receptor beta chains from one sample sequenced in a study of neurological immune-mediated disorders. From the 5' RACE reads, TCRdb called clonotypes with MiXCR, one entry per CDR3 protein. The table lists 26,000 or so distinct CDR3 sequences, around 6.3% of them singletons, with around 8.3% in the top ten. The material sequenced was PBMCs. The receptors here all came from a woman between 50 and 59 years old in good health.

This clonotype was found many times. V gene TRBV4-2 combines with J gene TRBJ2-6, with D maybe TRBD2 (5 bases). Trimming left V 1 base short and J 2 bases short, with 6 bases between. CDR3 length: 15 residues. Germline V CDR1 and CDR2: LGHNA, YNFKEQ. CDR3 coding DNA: TGTGCCAGCAGCCAAGCCGGGGCTGGGGCCAACGTCCTGACTTTC. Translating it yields CASSQAGAGANVLTF.

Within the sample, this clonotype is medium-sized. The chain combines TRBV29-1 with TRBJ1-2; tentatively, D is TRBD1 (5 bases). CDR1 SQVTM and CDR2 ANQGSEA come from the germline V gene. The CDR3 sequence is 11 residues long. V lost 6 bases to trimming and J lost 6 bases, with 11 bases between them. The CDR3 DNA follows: TGCAGCGTGGGGGGTCAAGATGGCTACACCTTC. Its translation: CSVGGQDGYTF.

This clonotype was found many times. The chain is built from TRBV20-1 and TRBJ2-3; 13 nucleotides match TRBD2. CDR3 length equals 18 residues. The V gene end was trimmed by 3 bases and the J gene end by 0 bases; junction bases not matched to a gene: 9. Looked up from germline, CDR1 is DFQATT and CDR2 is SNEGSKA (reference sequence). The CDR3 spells CSASGLAGDRSSTDTQYF. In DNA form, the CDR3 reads TGCAGTGCTAGCGGACTAGCGGGGGACCGATCTAGCACAGATACGCAGTATTTT.

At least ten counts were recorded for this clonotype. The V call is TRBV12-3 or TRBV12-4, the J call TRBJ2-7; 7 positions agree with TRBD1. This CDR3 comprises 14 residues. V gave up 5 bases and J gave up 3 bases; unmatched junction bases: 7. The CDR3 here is CASSTGTVLYEQYF. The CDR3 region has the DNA TGTGCCAGCAGTACCGGGACAGTTCTCTACGAGCAGTACTTC.

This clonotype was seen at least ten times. In DNA, the CDR3 is TGCAGTGCTAGCCAGGGACTAGCCAGCACAGATACGCAGTATTTT. Translated: CSASQGLASTDTQYF. This chain joins TRBV20-1 and TRBJ2-3, with 9 bases matching TRBD2. The CDR3 consists of 15 residues. Looked up from germline, CDR1 is DFQATT and CDR2 is SNEGSKA (reference sequence). J was trimmed by 0 bases and V by 3 bases; bases with no gene match: 4.

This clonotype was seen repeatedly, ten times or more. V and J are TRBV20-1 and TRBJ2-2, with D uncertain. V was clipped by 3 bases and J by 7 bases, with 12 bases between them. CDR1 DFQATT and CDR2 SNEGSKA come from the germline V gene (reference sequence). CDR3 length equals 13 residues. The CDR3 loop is CSASPRVGGELFF. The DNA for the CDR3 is TGCAGTGCTAGCCCCCGGGTGGGCGGGGAGCTGTTTTTT.

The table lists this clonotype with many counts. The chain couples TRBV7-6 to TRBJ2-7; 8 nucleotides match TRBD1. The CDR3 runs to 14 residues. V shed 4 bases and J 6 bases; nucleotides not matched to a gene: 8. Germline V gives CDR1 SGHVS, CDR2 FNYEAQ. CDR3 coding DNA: TGTGCCAGCAGCTCCGGGACAGGACCAGGCGAGCAGTACTTC. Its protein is CASSSGTGPGEQYF.

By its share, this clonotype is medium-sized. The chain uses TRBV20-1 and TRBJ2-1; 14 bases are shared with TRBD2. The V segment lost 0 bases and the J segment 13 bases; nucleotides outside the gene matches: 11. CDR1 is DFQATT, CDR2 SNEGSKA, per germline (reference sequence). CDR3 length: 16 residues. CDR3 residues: CSARDGTSGRAKPQFF. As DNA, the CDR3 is TGCAGTGCTAGAGATGGGACTAGCGGGAGAGCCAAGCCACAGTTCTTC.

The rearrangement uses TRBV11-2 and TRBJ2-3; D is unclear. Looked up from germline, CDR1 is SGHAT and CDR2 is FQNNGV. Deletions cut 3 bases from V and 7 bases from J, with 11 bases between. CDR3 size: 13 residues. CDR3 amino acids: CASSLEPGNTQYF. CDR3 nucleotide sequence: TGTGCCAGCAGCTTGGAACCTGGGAATACGCAGTATTTT.

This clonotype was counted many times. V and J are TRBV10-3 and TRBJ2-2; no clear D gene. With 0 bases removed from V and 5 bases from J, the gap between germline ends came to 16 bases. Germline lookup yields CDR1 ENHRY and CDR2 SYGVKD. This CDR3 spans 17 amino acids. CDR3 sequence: CAISESWSLVWTGELFF. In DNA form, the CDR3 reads TGTGCCATCAGTGAGTCCTGGAGTCTGGTGTGGACCGGGGAGCTGTTTTTT.

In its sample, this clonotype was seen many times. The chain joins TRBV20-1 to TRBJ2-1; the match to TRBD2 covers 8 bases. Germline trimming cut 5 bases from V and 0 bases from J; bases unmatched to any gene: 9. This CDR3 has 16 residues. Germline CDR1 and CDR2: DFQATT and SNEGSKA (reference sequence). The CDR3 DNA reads TGCAGTGCTCCGTTAGCGGGACGGAGCTCCTACAATGAGCAGTTCTTC. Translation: CSAPLAGRSSYNEQFF.

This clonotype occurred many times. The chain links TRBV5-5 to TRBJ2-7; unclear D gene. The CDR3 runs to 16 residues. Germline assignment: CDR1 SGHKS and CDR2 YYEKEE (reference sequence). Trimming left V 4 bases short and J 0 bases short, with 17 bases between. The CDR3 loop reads CASSIPITDRSYEQYF. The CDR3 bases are TGTGCCAGCAGCATTCCAATCACGGACCGCTCCTACGAGCAGTACTTC.

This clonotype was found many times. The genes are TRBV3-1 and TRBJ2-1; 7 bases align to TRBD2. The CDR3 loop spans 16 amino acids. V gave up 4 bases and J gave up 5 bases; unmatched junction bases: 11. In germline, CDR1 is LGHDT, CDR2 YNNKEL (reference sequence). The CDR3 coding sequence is TGTGCCAGCAGCCCCTCGGGGATAGCGGGCAACAATGAGCAGTTCTTC. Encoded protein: CASSPSGIAGNNEQFF.

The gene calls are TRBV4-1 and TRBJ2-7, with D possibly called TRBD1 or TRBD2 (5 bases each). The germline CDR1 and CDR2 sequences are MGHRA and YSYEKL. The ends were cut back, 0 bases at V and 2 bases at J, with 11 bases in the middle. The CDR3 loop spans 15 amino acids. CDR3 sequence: CASSQETGRPYEQYF. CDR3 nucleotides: TGCGCCAGCAGCCAAGAAACGGGGCGTCCCTACGAGCAGTACTTC.

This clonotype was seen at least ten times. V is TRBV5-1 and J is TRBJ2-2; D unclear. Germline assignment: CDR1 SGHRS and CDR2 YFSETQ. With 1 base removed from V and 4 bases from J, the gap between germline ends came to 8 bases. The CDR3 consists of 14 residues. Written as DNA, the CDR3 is TGCGCCAGCAGCTTGCAGTCGATCACCGGGGAGCTGTTTTTT. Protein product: CASSLQSITGELFF.

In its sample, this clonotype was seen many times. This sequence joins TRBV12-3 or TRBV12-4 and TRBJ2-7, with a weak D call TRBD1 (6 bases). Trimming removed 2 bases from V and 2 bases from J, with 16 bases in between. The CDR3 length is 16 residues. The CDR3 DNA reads TGTGCCAGCAGTTTAAACATGCCGGACAGCACCTACGAGCAGTACTTC. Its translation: CASSLNMPDSTYEQYF.

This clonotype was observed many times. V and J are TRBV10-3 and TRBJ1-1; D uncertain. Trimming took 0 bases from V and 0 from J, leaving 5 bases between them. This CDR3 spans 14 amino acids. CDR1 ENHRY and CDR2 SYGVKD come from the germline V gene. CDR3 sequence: CAISESTVNTEAFF. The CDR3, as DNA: TGTGCCATCAGTGAGTCTACGGTGAACACTGAAGCTTTCTTT.

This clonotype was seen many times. This CDR3 reads CASSQNRGSEQFF. CDR3 DNA: TGTGCCAGCAGCCAAAACAGGGGTAGTGAGCAGTTCTTC. The chain is built from TRBV7-6 and TRBJ2-1, with 7 nucleotides matching TRBD1. CDR1 is SGHVS and CDR2 is FNYEAQ in the germline V gene. CDR3 length: 13 amino acids. V was pared by 5 bases and J by 9 bases, with 7 bases of the junction left unmatched.

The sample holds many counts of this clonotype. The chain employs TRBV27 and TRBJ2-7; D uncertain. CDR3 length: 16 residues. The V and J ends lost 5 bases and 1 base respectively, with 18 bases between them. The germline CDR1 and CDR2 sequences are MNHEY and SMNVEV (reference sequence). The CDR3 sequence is CASSTARATASYEQYF. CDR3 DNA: TGTGCCAGCAGTACCGCCCGGGCCACAGCTTCCTACGAGCAGTACTTC.

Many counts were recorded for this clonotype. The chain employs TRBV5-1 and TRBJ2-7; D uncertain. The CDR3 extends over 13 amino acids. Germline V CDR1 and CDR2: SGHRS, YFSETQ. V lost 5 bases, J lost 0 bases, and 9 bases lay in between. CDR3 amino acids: CASRAEISYEQYF. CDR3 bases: TGCGCCAGCAGGGCAGAGATCTCCTACGAGCAGTACTTC. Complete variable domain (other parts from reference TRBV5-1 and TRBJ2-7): KAGVTQTPRYLIKTRGQQVTLSCSPISGHRSVSWYQQTPGQGLQFLFEYFSETQRNKGNFPGRFSGRQFSNSRSEMNVSTLELGDSALYLCASRAEISYEQYFGPGTRLTVT.